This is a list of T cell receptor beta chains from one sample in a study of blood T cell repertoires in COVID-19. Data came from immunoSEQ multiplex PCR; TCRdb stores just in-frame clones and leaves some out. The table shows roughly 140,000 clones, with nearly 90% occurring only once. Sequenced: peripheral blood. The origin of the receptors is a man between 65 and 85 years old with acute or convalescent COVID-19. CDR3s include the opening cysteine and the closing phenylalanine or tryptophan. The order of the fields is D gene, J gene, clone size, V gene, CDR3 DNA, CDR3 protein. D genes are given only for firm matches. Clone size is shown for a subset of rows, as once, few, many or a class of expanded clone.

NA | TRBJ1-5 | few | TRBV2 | TGTGCCAGCAGTCCCGGTTTACAGATCAATCAGCCCCAGCATTTT | CASSPGLQINQPQHF
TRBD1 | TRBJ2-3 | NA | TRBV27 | TGTGCCAGCAGGCAACAGGGGGTGGGGCCAGATACGCAGTATTTT | CASRQQGVGPDTQYF
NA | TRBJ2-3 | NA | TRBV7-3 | TGTGCCAGCAGCTTAATCAGGGCTAGCACAGATACGCAGTATTTT | CASSLIRASTDTQYF
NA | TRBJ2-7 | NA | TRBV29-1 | TGCAGCATTCATGAGGTGTCCAAGCAGTACTTC | CSIHEVSKQYF
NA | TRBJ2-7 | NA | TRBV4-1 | TGCGCCAGCAGCCAAGATTGGCCAGGGTCCTCCTACGAGCAGTACTTC | CASSQDWPGSSYEQYF
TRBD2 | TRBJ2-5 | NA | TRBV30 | TGTGCCTGGAGGAGGACTAGGTTGGAGACCCAGTACTTC | CAWRRTRLETQYF
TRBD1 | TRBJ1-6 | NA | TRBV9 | TGTGCCAGCAGCGGGGGCCGGGACAGCTCCTATAATTCACCCCTCCACTTT | CASSGGRDSSYNSPLHF
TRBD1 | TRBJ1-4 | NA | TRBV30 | TGTGCCTGGAGGGACAGGGAGGGTGAAAAACTGTTTTTT | CAWRDREGEKLFF
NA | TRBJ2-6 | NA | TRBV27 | TGTGCCAGTGGACAGCTCTACTCTGGGGCCAACGTCCTGACTTTC | CASGQLYSGANVLTF
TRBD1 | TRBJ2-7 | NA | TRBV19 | TGTGCCAGTAGTAAACCGGGACAGACCTACGAGCAGTACTTC | CASSKPGQTYEQYF
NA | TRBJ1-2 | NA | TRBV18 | TGTGCCAGCTCACTACTAGAGTCTCTTTCGGTTAACTATGGCTACACCTTC | CASSLLESLSVNYGYTF
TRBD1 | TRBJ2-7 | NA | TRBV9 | TGTGCCAGCAGCGTAACCGGGACAGGGGGCTCCTACGAGCAGTACTTC | CASSVTGTGGSYEQYF
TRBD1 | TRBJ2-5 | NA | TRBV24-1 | TGTGCCACCAGTGAAACGGGACAGCCCCAAGAGACCCAGTACTTC | CATSETGQPQETQYF
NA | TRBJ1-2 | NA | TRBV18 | TGTGCCAGCTCACCGGCAGGGGAAGGCTACACCTTC | CASSPAGEGYTF
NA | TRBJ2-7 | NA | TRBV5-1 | TGCGCCAGCAGCTTGGCCGCGCAAGCCTACGAGCAGTACTTC | CASSLAAQAYEQYF
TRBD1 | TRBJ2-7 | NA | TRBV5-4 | TGTGCCAGCAGCCCAGACAGGGGAGGCGAGCAGTACTTC | CASSPDRGGEQYF
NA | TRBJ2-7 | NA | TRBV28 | TGTGCCAGCATGATGTTCGGCGGCTCCTACGAGCAGTACTTC | CASMMFGGSYEQYF
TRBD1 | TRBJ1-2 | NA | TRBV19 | TGTGCCAGTAGTGGGGACAGGTCTAACTATGGCTACACCTTC | CASSGDRSNYGYTF
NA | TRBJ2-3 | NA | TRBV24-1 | TGTGCCACCAGTGATCCCGACAGGTTAGTTAGCACAGATACGCAGTATTTT | CATSDPDRLVSTDTQYF
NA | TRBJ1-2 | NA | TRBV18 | TGTGCCAGCTCACCCGGGACATCTAACTATGGCTACACCTTC | CASSPGTSNYGYTF
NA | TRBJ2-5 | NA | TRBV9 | TGTGCCAGCAGCGAGGGGTTACAAGAGACCCAGTACTTC | CASSEGLQETQYF
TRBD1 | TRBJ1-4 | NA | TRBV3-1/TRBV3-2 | TGTGCCAGCAGCCAAGAAGGGACAGTTGAAAAACTGTTTTTT | CASSQEGTVEKLFF
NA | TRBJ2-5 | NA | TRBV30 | TGTGCCTGGAGTGGTGCGGTCGAGACCCAGTACTTC | CAWSGAVETQYF
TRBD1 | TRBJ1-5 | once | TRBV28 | TGTGCCAGCAGTCGGACAGGAGATCAGCCCCAGCATTTT | CASSRTGDQPQHF
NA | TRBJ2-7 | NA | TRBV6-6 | TGTGCCAGCAGCCAGGGGTCAACCTACGAGCAGTACTTC | CASSQGSTYEQYF
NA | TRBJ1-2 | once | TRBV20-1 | TGCAGTGCTAGGTCGAGGTATGGCTACACCTTC | CSARSRYGYTF
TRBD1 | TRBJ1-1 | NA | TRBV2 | TGTGCCAGCAGCTTAGAGGGGGCTAGGACTGAAGCTTTCTTT | CASSLEGARTEAFF
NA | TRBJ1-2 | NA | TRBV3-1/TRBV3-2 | TGTGCCAGCAGCCATCAGGCTAACTATGGCTACACCTTC | CASSHQANYGYTF
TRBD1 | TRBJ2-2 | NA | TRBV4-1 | TGCGCCAGCAGGGGACAGGGGTCCCAACCCGGGGAGCTGTTTTTT | CASRGQGSQPGELFF
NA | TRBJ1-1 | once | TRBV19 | TGTGCCAGTAGTTCACAGGCGAACACTGAAGCTTTCTTT | CASSSQANTEAFF
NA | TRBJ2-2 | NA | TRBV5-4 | TGTGCCAGCAGCTTGGCCGTAGCGGCCACCGGAGAGCTGTTTTTT | CASSLAVAATGELFF
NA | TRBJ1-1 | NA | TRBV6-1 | TGTGCCAGCAGTGAAGGGGGGCCCTCCTTGGTCACTGAAGCTTTCTTT | CASSEGGPSLVTEAFF
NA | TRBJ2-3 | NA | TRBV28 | TGTGCCAGCAGTTTAGGACTAAGAAGCACAGATACGCAGTATTTT | CASSLGLRSTDTQYF
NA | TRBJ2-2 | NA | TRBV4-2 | TGTGCCAGCAGCCAAGATCTGGGGGGATGGACCGGGGAGCTGTTTTTT | CASSQDLGGWTGELFF
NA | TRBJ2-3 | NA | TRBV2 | TGTGCCAGCAGTAGCGGATACACAGATACGCAGTATTTT | CASSSGYTDTQYF
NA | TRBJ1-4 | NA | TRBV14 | TGTGCCAGCAGCCGGGCAGGGATTAATGAAAAACTGTTTTTT | CASSRAGINEKLFF
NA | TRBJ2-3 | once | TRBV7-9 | TGTGCCTGCCAAGGGGAAAGGGGCACAGATACGCAGTATTTT | CACQGERGTDTQYF
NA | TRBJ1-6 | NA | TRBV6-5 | TGTGCCAGCAGTTACTCGAGGTCCTTTCGTTCACCCCTCCACTTT | CASSYSRSFRSPLHF
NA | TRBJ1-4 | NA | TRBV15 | TGTGCCACCAGCAGGATTGGCGGGGGGAAGAATGAAAAACTGTTTTTT | CATSRIGGGKNEKLFF
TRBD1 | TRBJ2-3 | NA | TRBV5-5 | TGTGCCAGCAGCTTGTCCGGCGGGACAGGGGCCACAGATACGCAGTATTTT | CASSLSGGTGATDTQYF
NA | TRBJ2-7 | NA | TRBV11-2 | TGTGCCAGCAGCTTAAGCTTGGGCAGCTACGAGCAGTACTTC | CASSLSLGSYEQYF
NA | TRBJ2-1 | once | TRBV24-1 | TGTGCCACCGGGAGCCTCCCCACCAATGAGCAGTTCTTC | CATGSLPTNEQFF
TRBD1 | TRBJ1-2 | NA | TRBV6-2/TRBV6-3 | TGTGCCAGCAGTTCCGGGACAGGAGGATATGGCTACACCTTC | CASSSGTGGYGYTF
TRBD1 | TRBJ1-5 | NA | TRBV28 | TGTGCCAGCAGACTCGGACAGGTCAATCAGCCCCAGCATTTT | CASRLGQVNQPQHF
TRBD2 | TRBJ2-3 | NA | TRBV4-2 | TGTGCCAGCAGCCTCCAGACTAGCGCGAGCACAGATACGCAGTATTTT | CASSLQTSASTDTQYF
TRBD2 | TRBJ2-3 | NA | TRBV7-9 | TGTGCCAGCAGCAAGGGAGGGAGAAGCACAGATACGCAGTATTTT | CASSKGGRSTDTQYF
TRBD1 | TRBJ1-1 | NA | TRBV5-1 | TGCGCCAGCAGCCCCCGACAGGGCTCTGAAGCTTTCTTT | CASSPRQGSEAFF
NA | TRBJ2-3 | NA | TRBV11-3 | TGTGCCAGCAGCCGTACCCCGGGCTACAGGGATACGCAGTATTTT | CASSRTPGYRDTQYF
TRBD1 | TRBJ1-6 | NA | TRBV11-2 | TGTGCCAGCAGCTTGAGGGGGACAGGAACCTATAATTCACCCCTCCACTTT | CASSLRGTGTYNSPLHF
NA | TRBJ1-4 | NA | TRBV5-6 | TGTGCCAGCAGCTTGATCGTAGGAGCGGGGAGTGAAAAACTGTTTTTT | CASSLIVGAGSEKLFF
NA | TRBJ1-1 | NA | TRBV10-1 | TGCGCCAGCAGTACCTCGGGGTTGGCCACTGAAGCTTTCTTT | CASSTSGLATEAFF